The TCR beta chain described here comes from a study of shared clonotypes between healthy human individuals. Assay used: immunoSEQ multiplex PCR; TCRdb lists only in-frame clones, some missing. The table lists 2,500,000 or so clones, around 92% of them singletons. The receptor's source is a man in his late teens or twenties in good health. Some clones in this sample may be carry-over from other donors' samples. The sequenced material came from naive CD4+ T cells from PBMCs. This sample's subset: CD45RA+ positively selected.

CDR3 region: CASSPTLAESTDTQYF. For the CDR3, the DNA is TGTGCCAGCAGCCCAACCTTAGCGGAGAGCACAGATACGCAGTATTTT. The V call is TRBV7-3, the J call TRBJ2-3; perhaps TRBD2 as D (6 bases). The CDR3 totals 16 residues. The germline V gene encodes CDR1 SGHTA and CDR2 FQGTGA. V was shortened by 5 bases and J by 0 bases, with 15 bases between the two germline ends.